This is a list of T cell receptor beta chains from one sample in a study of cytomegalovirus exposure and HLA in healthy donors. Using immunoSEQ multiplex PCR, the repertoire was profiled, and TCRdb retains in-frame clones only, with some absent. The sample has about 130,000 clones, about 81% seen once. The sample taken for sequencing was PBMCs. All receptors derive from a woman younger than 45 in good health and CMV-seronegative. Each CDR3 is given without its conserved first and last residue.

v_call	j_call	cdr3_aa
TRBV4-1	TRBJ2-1	ASSRPPGQVYNEQF
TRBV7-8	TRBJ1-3	ASSLEAPSGNTIY
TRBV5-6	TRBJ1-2	ASSLAGGYT
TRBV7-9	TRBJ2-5	ASSPRWAGGYQETQY
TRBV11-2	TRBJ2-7	ASSLASRPREQY
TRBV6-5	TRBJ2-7	ASSLRGGAYEQY
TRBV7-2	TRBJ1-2	ASSSSTRGQEGYT
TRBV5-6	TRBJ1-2	ASSLSGTGGNYGYT
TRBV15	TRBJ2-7	ATSRSRDPGEQY
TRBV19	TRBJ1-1	ASSVKGDTEAF
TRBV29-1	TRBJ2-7	SPTSGTIYEQY
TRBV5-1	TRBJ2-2	ASSLRAGGPGELF
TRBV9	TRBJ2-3	ASSVGQGGPDTQY
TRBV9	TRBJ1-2	ASSVGAQGVASGYT
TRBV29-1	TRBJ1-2	SVEGTGNYYT
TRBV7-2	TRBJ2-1	ASSWGLAGNEQF
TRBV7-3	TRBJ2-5	ASSYLTSGTQY
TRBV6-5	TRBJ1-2	ASSNRFRANYGYT
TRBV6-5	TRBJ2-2	ASSNRNTGELF
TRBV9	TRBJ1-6	ASQGLGNSPLH
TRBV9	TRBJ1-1	ASSPTGTQNTEAF
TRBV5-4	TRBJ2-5	ASSITGGRGETQY
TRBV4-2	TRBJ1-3	ASGLRGTVHSGNTIY
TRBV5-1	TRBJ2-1	ASSLDPSSYNEQF